The T cell receptor (beta chain) under discussion was sequenced for a study of T-cell reconstitution after alpha-beta-depleted transplantation in children. Study outcomes and limitations: T-cell counts and diversity at one year following transplant were attributed mainly to newly produced T cells.

Trimming pared 5 bases from V and 1 base from J, leaving 7 bases between. CDR3 size: 13 residues. Germline V gene data show CDR1 as LNHNV and CDR2 as YYDKDF (reference sequence). A library of TCRbeta sequences, prepared with unique molecular identifiers, was generated. TCRdb re-called the PCR reads through MiXCR, storing one row per CDR3 protein. The sample has around 580,000 distinct CDR3 sequences; 23% are singletons. This clonotype was counted many times. The antigen remains unidentified. Sequenced here: PBMCs, mostly from graft donor cells, sampled 360 days after TCRalphabeta/CD19-depleted stem cell transplant. This clonotype originated in a boy in the first two years of life who had a stem cell transplant for acute myeloid leukemia, so the T cells may come from the graft donor. The V call is TRBV15, the J call TRBJ2-3; D uncertain. CDR3 in amino acids: CATSSWGTDTQYF. The CDR3 DNA is TGTGCCACCAGCTCCTGGGGCACAGATACGCAGTATTTT.